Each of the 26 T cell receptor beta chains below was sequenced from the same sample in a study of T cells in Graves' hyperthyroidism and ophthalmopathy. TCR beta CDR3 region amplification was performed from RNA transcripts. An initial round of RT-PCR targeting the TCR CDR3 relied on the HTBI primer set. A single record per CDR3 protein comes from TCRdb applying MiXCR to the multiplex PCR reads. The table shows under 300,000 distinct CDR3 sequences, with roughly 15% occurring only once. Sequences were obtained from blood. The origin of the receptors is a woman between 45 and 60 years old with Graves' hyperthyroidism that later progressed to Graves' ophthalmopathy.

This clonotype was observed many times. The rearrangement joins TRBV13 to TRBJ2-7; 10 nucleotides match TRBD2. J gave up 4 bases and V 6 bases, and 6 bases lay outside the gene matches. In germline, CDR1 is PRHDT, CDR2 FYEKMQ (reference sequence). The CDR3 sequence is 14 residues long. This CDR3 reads CASRTRTSGYEQYF. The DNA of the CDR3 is TGTGCCAGCAGAACCCGGACTAGCGGTTACGAGCAGTACTTC. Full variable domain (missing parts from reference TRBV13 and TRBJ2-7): AAGVIQSPRHLIKEKRETATLKCYPIPRHDTVYWYQQGPGQDPQFLISFYEKMQSDKGSIPDRFSAQQFSDYHSELNMSSLELGDSALYFCASRTRTSGYEQYFGPGTRLTVT.

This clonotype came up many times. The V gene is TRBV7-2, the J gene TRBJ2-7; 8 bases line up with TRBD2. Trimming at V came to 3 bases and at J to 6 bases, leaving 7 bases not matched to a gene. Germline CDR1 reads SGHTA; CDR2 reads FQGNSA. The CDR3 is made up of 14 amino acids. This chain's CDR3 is CASSFSAGGSEQYF. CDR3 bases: TGTGCCAGCAGCTTCTCGGCGGGAGGATCCGAGCAGTACTTC.

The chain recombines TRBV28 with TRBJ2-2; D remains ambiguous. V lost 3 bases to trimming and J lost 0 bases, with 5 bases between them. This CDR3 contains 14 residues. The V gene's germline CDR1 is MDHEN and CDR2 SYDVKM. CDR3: CASSFRPNTGELFF. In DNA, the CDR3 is TGTGCCAGCAGTTTTAGGCCGAACACCGGGGAGCTGTTTTTT.

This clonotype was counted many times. Here the CDR3 reads CASSPGPFNYGYTF. For the CDR3, the DNA is TGTGCCAGCAGTCCCGGGCCCTTCAACTATGGCTACACCTTC. The chain joins TRBV6-1 to TRBJ1-2; unclear D gene. Trimming left V 5 bases short and J 2 bases short, with 12 bases between. Per germline, CDR1 MNHNS and CDR2 SASEGT. CDR3 size: 14 residues.

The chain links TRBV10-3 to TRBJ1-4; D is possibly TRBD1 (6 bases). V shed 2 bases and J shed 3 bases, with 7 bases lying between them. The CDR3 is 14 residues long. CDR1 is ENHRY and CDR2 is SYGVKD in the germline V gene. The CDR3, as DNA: TGTGCCATCAGTGAGACAGGGCCTAATGAAAAACTGTTTTTT. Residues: CAISETGPNEKLFF.

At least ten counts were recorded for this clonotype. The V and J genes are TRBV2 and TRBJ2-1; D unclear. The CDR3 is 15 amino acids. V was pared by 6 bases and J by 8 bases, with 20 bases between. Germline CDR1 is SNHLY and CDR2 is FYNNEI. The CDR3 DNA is TGTGCCAGCAGCAAAGAAGCTCCCCCCGGCCATGAGCAGTTCTTC. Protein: CASSKEAPPGHEQFF.

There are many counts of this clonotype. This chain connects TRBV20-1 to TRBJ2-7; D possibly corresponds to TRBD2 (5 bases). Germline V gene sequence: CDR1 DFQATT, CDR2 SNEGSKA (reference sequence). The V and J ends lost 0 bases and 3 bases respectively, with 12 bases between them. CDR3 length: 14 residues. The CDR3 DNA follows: TGCAGTGCTAGAGATTTGCGAACTAGCTACGAGCAGTACTTC. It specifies CSARDLRTSYEQYF.

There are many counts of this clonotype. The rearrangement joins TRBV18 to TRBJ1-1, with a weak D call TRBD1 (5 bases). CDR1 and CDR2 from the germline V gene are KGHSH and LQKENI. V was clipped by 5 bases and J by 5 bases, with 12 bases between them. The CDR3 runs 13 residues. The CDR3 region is CASSGTVRTEAFF. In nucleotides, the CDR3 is TGTGCCAGCTCAGGGACCGTCAGAACTGAAGCTTTCTTT.

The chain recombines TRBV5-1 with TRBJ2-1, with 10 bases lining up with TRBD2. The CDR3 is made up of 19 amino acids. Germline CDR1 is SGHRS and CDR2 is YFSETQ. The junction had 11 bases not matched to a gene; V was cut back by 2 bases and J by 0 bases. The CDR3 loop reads CASSFPRTSGMSSYNEQFF. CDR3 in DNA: TGCGCCAGCAGCTTCCCGCGGACTAGCGGCATGAGCTCCTACAATGAGCAGTTCTTC.

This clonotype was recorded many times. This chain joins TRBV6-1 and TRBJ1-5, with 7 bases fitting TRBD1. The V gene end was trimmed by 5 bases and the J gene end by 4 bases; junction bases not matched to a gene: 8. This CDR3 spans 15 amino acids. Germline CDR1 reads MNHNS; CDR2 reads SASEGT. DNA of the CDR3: TGTGCCAGCAGTCATCATGACAGGGAGAATCAGCCCCAGCATTTT. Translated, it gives CASSHHDRENQPQHF.

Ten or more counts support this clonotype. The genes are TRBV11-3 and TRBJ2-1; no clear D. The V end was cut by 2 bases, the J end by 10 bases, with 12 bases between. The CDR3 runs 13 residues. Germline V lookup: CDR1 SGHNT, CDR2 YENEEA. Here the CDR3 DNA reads TGTGCCAGCAGCTTAAGTCCGGCTGGGGAGCAGTTCTTC. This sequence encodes CASSLSPAGEQFF.

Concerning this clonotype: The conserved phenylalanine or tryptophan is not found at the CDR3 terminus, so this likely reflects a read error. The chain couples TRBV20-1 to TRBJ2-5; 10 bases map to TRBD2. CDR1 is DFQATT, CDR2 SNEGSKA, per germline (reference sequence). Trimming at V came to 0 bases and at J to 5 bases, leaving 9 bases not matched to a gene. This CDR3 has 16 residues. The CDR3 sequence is CSARDTLAGVWETQYL. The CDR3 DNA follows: TGCAGTGCTAGAGATACCCTAGCGGGAGTGTGGGAGACCCAGTACCTC.

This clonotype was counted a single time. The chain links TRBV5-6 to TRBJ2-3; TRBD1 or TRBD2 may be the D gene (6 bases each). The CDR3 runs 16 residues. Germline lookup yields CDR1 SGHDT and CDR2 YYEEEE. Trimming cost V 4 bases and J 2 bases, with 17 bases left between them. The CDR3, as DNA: TGTGCCAGCAGCCCAAAGGGGGGACTTCTCACAGATACGCAGTATTTT. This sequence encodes CASSPKGGLLTDTQYF.

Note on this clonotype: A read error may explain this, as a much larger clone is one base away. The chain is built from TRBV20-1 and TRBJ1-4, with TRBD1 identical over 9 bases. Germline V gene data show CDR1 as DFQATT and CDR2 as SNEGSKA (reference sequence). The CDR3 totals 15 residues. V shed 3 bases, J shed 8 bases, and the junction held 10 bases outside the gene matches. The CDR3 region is CSASTGQGNKEKLFF. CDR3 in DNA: TGCAGTGCTAGTACAGGACAGGGGAATAAAGAAAAACTGTTTTTT.

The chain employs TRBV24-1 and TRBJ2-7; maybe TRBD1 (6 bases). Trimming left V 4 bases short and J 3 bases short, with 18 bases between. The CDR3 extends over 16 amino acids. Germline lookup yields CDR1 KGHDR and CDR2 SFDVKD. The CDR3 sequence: CATSDYGTPQYYEQYF. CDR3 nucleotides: TGTGCCACCAGTGACTACGGGACACCTCAGTACTACGAGCAGTACTTC.

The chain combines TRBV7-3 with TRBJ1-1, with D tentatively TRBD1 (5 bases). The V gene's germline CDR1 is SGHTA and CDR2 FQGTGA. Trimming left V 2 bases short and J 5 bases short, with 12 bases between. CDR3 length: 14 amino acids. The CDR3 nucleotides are TGTGCCAGCAGCTTATTGGCCGAGGGGACTGAAGCTTTCTTT. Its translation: CASSLLAEGTEAFF.

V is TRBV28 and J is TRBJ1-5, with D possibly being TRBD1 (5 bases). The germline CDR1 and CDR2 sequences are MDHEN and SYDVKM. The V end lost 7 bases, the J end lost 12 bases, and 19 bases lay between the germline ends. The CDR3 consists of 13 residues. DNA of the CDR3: TGTGCCAGCATAGATTCGGGGGTACGGGTCCAGCATTTT. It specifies CASIDSGVRVQHF.

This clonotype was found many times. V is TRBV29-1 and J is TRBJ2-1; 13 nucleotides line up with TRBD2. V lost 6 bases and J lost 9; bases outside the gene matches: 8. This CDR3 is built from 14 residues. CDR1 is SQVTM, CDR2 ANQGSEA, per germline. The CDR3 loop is CSVRGLAGNGEQFF. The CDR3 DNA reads TGCAGCGTGAGGGGACTAGCGGGAAATGGTGAGCAGTTCTTC.

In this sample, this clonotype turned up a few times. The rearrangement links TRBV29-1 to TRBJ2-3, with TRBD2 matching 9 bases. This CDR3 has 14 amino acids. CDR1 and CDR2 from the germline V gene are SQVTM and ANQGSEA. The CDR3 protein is CTSGGRGGTDTQYF. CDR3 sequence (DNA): TGCACCAGCGGGGGGCGGGGGGGCACAGATACGCAGTATTTT.

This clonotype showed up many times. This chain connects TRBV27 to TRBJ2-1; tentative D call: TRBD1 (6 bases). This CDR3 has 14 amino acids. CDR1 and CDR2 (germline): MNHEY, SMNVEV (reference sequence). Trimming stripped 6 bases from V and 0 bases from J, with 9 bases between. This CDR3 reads CASRTGLSYNEQFF. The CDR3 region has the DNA TGTGCCAGCAGAACAGGGCTCTCCTACAATGAGCAGTTCTTC.

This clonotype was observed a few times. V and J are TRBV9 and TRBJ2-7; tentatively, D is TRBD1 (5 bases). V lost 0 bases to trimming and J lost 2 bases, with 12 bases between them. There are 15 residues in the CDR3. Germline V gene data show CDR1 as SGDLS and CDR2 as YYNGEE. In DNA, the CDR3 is TGTGCCAGCAGCGTAGGTTCAGGGCGACCCTACGAGCAGTACTTC. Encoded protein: CASSVGSGRPYEQYF.

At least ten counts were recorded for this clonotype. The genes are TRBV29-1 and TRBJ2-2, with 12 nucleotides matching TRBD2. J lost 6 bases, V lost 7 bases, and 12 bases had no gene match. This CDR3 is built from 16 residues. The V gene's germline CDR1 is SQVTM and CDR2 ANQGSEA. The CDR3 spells CSALGLAGSGAGELFF. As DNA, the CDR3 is TGCAGCGCCCTCGGACTAGCGGGGAGTGGGGCCGGGGAGCTGTTTTTT.

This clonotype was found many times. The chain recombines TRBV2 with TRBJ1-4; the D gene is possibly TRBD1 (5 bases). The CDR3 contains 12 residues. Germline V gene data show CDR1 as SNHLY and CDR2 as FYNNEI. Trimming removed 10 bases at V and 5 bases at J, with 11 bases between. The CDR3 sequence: CATGRGNEKLFF. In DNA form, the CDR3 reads TGTGCCACAGGACGGGGGAATGAAAAACTGTTTTTT.

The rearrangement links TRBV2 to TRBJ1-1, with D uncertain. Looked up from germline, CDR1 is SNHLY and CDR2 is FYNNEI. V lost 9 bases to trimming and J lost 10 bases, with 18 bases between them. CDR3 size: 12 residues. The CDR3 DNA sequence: TGTGCCAGGGCTAGGCCCCCCGACGGAGCTTTCTTT. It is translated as CARARPPDGAFF.

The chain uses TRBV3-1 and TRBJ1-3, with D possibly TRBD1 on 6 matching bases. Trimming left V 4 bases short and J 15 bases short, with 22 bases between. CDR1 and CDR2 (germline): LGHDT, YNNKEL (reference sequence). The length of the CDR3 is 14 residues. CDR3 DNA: TGTGCCAGCAGCCCGAGGGGGGGCAGGGACCCCGAATATTTT. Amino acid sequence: CASSPRGGRDPEYF.

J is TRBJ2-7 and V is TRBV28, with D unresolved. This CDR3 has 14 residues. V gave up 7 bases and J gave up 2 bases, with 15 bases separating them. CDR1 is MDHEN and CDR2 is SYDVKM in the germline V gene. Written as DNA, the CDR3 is TGTGCCAGCACCACGTCCGCAGGAACCTACGAGCAGTACTTC. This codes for CASTTSAGTYEQYF.